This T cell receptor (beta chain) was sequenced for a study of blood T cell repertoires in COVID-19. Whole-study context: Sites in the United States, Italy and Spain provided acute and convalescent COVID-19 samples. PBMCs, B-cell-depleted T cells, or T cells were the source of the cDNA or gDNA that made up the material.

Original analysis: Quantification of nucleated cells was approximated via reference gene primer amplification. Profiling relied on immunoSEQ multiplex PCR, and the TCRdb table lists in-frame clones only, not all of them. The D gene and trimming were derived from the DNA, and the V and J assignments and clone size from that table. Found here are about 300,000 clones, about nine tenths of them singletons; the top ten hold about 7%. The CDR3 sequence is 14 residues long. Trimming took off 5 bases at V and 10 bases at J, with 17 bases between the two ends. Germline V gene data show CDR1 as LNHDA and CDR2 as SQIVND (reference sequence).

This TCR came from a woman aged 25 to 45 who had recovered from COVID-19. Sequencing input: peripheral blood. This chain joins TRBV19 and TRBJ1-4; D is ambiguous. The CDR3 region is CASSFTTPPGKLFF. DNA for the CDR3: TGTGCCAGTAGTTTCACGACTCCACCTGGAAAACTGTTTTTT.